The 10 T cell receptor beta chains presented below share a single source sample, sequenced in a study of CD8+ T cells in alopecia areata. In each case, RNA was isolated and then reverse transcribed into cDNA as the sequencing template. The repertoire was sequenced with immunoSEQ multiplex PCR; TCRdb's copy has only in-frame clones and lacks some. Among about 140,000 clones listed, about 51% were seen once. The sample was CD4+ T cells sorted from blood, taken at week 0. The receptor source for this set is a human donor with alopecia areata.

The CDR3 coding sequence is TGTGCCAGCAGCCGAGCAGGGGGCCTCGGGGAGCTGTTTTTT. It encodes CASSRAGGLGELFF. The rearrangement uses TRBV5-4 and TRBJ2-2, with 8 bases that match TRBD1. J gave up 7 bases and V 4 bases, and 6 bases lay outside the gene matches. The CDR3 runs 14 residues. The V gene's germline CDR1 is SGHNT and CDR2 YYREEE (reference sequence). Full variable domain (rest looked up from reference TRBV5-4 and TRBJ2-2): ETGVTQSPTHLIKTRGQQVTLRCSSQSGHNTVSWYQQALGQGPQFIFQYYREEENGRGNFPPRFSGLQFPNYSSELNVNALELDDSALYLCASSRAGGLGELFFGEGSRLTVL.

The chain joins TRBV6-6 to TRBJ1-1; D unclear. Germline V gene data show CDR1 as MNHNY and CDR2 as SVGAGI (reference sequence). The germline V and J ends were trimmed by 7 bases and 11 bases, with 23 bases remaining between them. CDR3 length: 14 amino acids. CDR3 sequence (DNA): TGTGCCAGCAAAGAACGGGGAGATCTATTTTCGGCTTTCTTT. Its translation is CASKERGDLFSAFF.

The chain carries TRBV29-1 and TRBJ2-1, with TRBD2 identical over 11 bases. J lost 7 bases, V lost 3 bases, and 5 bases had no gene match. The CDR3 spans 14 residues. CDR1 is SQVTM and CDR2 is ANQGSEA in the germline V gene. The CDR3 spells CSVDTSGSFNEQFF. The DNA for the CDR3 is TGCAGCGTTGATACTAGCGGGAGTTTTAATGAGCAGTTCTTC.

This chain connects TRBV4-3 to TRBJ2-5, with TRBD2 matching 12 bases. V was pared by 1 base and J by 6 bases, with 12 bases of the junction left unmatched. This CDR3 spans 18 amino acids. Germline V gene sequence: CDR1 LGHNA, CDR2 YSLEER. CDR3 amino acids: CASSQVLAGGPMEQTQYF. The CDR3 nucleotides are TGCGCCAGCAGCCAAGTGCTAGCGGGAGGGCCAATGGAACAGACCCAGTACTTC.

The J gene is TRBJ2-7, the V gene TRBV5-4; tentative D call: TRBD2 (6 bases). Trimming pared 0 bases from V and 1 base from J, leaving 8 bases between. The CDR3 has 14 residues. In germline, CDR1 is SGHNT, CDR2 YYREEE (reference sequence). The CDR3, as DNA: TGTGCCAGCAGCTTGGGCCGGGGGTCCTACGAGCAGTACTTC. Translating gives CASSLGRGSYEQYF.

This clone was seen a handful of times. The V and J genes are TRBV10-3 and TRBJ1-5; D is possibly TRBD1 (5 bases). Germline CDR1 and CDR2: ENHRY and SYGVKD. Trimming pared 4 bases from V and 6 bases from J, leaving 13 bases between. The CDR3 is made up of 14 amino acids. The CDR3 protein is CAISGDRDLQPQHF. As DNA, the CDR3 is TGTGCCATCAGTGGGGACCGGGACCTTCAGCCCCAGCATTTT.

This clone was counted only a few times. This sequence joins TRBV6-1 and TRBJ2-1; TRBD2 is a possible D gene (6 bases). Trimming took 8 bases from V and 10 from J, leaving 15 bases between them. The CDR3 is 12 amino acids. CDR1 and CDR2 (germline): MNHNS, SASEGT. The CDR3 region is CASDRTGEEQFF. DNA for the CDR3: TGTGCCAGCGATCGAACGGGAGAAGAGCAGTTCTTC.

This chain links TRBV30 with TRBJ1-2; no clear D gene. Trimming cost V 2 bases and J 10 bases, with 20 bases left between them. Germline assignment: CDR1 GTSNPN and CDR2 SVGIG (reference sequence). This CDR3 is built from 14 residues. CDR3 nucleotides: TGTGCCTGGAGTTGGGCCTCCGACCGGCCTTCCTACACCTTC. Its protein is CAWSWASDRPSYTF.

This CDR3 is CASRYAESSYEQYF. The CDR3 coding sequence is TGTGCCAGCAGGTACGCCGAAAGCTCCTACGAGCAGTACTTC. The chain links TRBV6-5 to TRBJ2-7; D not resolved. The CDR3 covers 14 residues. Germline V CDR1 and CDR2: MNHEY, SVGAGI. V was clipped by 6 bases and J by 0 bases, with 12 bases between them.

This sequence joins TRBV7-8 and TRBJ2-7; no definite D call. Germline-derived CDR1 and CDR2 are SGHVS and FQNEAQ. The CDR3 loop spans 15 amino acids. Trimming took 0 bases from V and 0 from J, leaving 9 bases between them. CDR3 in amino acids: CASSLARTGSYEQYF. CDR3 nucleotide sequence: TGTGCCAGCAGCTTAGCGAGGACGGGCTCCTACGAGCAGTACTTC. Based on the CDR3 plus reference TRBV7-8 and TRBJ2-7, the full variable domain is GAGVSQSPRYKVAKRGQDVALRCDPISGHVSLFWYQQALGQGPEFLTYFQNEAQLDKSGLPSDRFFAERPEGSVSTLKIQRTQQEDSAVYLCASSLARTGSYEQYFGPGTRLTVT.